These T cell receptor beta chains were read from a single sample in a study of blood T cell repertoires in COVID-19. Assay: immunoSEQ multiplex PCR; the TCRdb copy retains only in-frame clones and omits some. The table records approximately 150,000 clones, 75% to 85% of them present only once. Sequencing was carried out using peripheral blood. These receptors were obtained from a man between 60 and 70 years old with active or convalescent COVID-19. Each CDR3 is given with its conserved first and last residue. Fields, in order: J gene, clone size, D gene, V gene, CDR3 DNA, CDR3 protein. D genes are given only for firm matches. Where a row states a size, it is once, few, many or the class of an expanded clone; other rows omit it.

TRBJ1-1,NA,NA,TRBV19,TGTGCCAGTAGTATAGATCCACCCCCTCTTTACGGGACTGAAGCTTTCTTT,CASSIDPPPLYGTEAFF
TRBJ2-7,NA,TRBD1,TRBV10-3,TGTGCCATCAGTCCCGGGACAGGGGACTACGAGCAGTACTTC,CAISPGTGDYEQYF
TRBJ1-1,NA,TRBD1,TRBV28,TGTGCCAGCAGTTTACAAACAGGGGCGGGGAACACTGAAGCTTTCTTT,CASSLQTGAGNTEAFF
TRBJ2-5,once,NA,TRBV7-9,TGTGCCAGCAGCTTAGCCGCGTACCAAGAGACCCAGTACTTC,CASSLAAYQETQYF
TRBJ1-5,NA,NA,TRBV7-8,TGTGCCAGCAGCTTAGGGCAGAACCAAGTAAGCAATCAGCCCCAGCATTTT,CASSLGQNQVSNQPQHF
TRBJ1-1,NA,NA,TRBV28,TGTGCCAGCAGTTTATCCCCGGGGTCGAGGACTGAAGCTTTCTTT,CASSLSPGSRTEAFF
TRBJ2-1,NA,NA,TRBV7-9,TGTGCCAGCAGCTTTAATCGTAGGTTCGGGGGAAATGAGCAGTTCTTC,CASSFNRRFGGNEQFF
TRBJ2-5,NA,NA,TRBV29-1,TGCAGCGGGTCGTACTTGTTAACCCAGTACTTC,CSGSYLLTQYF
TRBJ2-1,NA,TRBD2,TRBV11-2,TGTGCCAGCAGACTACTCGGACTAGTTTCCTACAATGAGCAGTTCTTC,CASRLLGLVSYNEQFF
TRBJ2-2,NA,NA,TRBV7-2,TGTGCCAGCAGCTTAGGTAGCGGGAACACCGGGGAGCTGTTTTTT,CASSLGSGNTGELFF
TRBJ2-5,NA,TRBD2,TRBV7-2,TGTGCCAGCAGCTTTAAGGCGGGGGGAACCCAAGAGACCCAGTACTTC,CASSFKAGGTQETQYF
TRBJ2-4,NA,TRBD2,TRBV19,TGTGCTAGTACCATGGGTAGCGGGGTAGCCAAAAACATTCAGTACTTC,CASTMGSGVAKNIQYF
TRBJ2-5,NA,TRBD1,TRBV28,TGTGCCAGCAGTCTATCCGGGACAGGTGGGACCCAGTACTTC,CASSLSGTGGTQYF
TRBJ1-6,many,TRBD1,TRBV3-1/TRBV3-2,TGTGCCAGCAGCCAAGCCCCGACAGGGCCTAATTCACCCCTCCACTTT,CASSQAPTGPNSPLHF
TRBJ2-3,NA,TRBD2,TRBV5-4,TGTGCCAGCAGCCTAGCGGGAGTTCCAGATACGCAGTATTTT,CASSLAGVPDTQYF
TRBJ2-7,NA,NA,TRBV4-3,TGCGCCAGCAGCCAGTTCCAGGGCTACGAGCAGTACTTC,CASSQFQGYEQYF
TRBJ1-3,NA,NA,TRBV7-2,TGTGCCAGCAGCTTAGACCCGACAGGCTCTGGAAACACCATATATTTT,CASSLDPTGSGNTIYF
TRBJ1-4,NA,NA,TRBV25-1,TGTGCCAGCAGTGACGGTTGGGGGGGGAGTTATGAAAAACTGTTTTTT,CASSDGWGGSYEKLFF
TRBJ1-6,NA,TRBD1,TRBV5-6,TGTGCCAGCAGCCGCGACAGGGGCTATAATTCACCCCTCCACTTT,CASSRDRGYNSPLHF
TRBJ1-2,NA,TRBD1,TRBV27,TGTGCCAGCAGTTTAGGGACAGGGAAGAACTATGGCTACACCTTC,CASSLGTGKNYGYTF
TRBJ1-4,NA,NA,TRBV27,TGTGCCAGCAGTAAGCACAGGGTAACTAATGAAAAACTGTTTTTT,CASSKHRVTNEKLFF
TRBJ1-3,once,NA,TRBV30,TGTGCCTGGAGTATGACATCTGGAAACACCATATATTTT,CAWSMTSGNTIYF
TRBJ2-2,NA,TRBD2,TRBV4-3,TGCGCCAGCAGCCAAGATGTAGCGGGAGCGTATATCGGGGAGCTGTTTTTT,CASSQDVAGAYIGELFF
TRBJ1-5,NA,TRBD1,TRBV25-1,TGTGCCAGCAGTGACTCGGGACAGGGGGCGCGGCAGCCCCAGCATTTT,CASSDSGQGARQPQHF
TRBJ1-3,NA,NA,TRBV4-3,TGCGCCAGCAGCCAAGGCTCAGGCTCTGGAAACACCATATATTTT,CASSQGSGSGNTIYF
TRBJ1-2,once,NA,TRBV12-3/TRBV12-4,TGTGCCAGCAGCTGGCAGATCCACTATGGCTACACCTTC,CASSWQIHYGYTF
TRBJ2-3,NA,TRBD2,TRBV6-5,TGTGCCAGCAGTTACGGTAGCGGGAGGGAGGCAGATACGCAGTATTTT,CASSYGSGREADTQYF
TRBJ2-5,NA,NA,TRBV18,TGTGCCAGCTCACCGGCGGGAAGCCAAGAGACCCAGTACTTC,CASSPAGSQETQYF
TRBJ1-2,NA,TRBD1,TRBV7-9,TGTGCCAGCAGCACTAGCCGGGACAGGGGTACCCTCTATGGCTACACCTTC,CASSTSRDRGTLYGYTF
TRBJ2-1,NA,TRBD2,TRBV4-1,TGCGCCAGCAGCCAAGGGACGGGAGGGAATGAGCAGTTCTTC,CASSQGTGGNEQFF
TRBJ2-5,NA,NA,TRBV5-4,TGTGCCAGCAGCTTAGGAGTAGGACAAGAGACCCAGTACTTC,CASSLGVGQETQYF
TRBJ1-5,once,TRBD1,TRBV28,TGTGCCAGCAGTTTGGCGGGACAGGGGAGCAATCAGCCCCAGCATTTT,CASSLAGQGSNQPQHF
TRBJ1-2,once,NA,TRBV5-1,TGCGCCAGCAGCTTGTACGCAGCTAACTATGGCTACACCTTC,CASSLYAANYGYTF
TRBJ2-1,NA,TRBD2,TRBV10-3,TGTGCCATCCGGGGCCCTAGCGGAGTTGACAATGAGCAGTTCTTC,CAIRGPSGVDNEQFF
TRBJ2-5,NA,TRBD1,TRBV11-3,TGTGCCAGCAGCTCCCCCCCGGGACAGGCGGGAAAGACCCAGTACTTC,CASSSPPGQAGKTQYF
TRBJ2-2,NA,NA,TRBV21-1,TGTGCCAGCGCAGTATTGGGACAGCCGAACACCGGGGAGCTGTTTTTT,CASAVLGQPNTGELFF
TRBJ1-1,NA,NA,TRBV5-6,TGTGCCAGCAGCTTGGGAGGGGGCACTGAAGCTTTCTTT,CASSLGGGTEAFF
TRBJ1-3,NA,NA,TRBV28,TGTGCCAGCAGTTTAGACAGTCGAGGAGGAAACACCATATATTTT,CASSLDSRGGNTIYF
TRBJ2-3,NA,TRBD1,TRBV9,TGTGCCAGCACCCTAAGGGGGCGAGACACAGATACGCAGTATTTT,CASTLRGRDTDTQYF
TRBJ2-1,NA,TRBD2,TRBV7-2,TGTGCCAGCAGCTTGGTTGGGACTACGGGGTCCAATGAGCAGTTCTTC,CASSLVGTTGSNEQFF
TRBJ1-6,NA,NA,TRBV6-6,TGTGCCAGCACGGACAATAATTCACCCCTCCACTTT,CASTDNNSPLHF
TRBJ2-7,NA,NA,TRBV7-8,TGTGCCAGCAGCTTAGATGGAACAGATTTATACGAGCAGTACTTC,CASSLDGTDLYEQYF
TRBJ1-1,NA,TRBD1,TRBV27,TGTGCCAGCAGTACAGGGGACAGGGGGCTCCTGAACACTGAAGCTTTCTTT,CASSTGDRGLLNTEAFF
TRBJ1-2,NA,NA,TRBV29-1,TGCAGCGTCCAGCAGGGAAGCTATGGCTACACCTTC,CSVQQGSYGYTF